Each of the 14 T cell receptor beta chains below was sequenced from the same sample in a study of blood T cell repertoires in COVID-19. Method: immunoSEQ multiplex PCR; TCRdb's copy keeps in-frame clones and lacks some. This table has more than 40,000 clones, roughly 90% appearing once. Input material: peripheral blood. These receptors were obtained from a man older than 75 with acute or convalescent COVID-19.

The chain links TRBV6-5 to TRBJ1-1, with D tentatively TRBD1 (5 bases). Trimming removed 0 bases at V and 7 bases at J, with 9 bases between. Germline V gives CDR1 MNHEY, CDR2 SVGAGI. The CDR3 consists of 13 residues. CDR3 DNA sequence: TGTGCCAGCAGTTACTCGGGGCAGGGTGAAGCTTTCTTT. Its translation: CASSYSGQGEAFF.

This clone has only one observation. This rearrangement joins TRBV7-3 to TRBJ1-3; D gene ambiguous. Germline values: CDR1 SGHTA, CDR2 FQGTGA. The V end lost 0 bases, the J end lost 0 bases, and 12 bases lay between the germline ends. The CDR3 extends over 17 amino acids. The CDR3 DNA sequence: TGTGCCAGCAGCTTAACGCGCGGGAGTTGCTCTGGAAACACCATATATTTT. Translating it yields CASSLTRGSCSGNTIYF.

This rearrangement joins TRBV19 to TRBJ2-5; D possibly corresponds to TRBD2 (5 bases). CDR1 is LNHDA, CDR2 SQIVND, per germline (reference sequence). V gave up 5 bases and J gave up 1 base, with 17 bases separating them. This CDR3 comprises 16 residues. The CDR3 loop reads CASSPSSLRGQETQYF. CDR3 DNA sequence: TGTGCCAGTAGTCCATCCTCCCTCCGGGGCCAAGAGACCCAGTACTTC.

This clone was picked up one time. The chain is built from TRBV19 and TRBJ2-5; 10 nucleotides line up with TRBD1. J gave up 3 bases and V 1 base, and 2 bases lay outside the gene matches. The CDR3 consists of 15 residues. The germline CDR1 and CDR2 sequences are LNHDA and SQIVND (reference sequence). The CDR3 DNA reads as TGTGCCAGTAGTATAGTGGGGACAGGGGAAGAGACCCAGTACTTC. This translates into CASSIVGTGEETQYF. Looking up the rest from reference TRBV19 and TRBJ2-5 gives the full variable domain: DGGITQSPKYLFRKEGQNVTLSCEQNLNHDAMYWYRQDPGQGLRLIYYSQIVNDFQKGDIAEGYSVSREKKESFPLTVTSAQKNPTAFYLCASSIVGTGEETQYFGPGTRLLVL.

The chain links TRBV3-1 (or the pseudogene TRBV3-2) to TRBJ1-6; possibly TRBD1 for D (5 bases). The V and J ends lost 4 bases and 9 bases respectively, with 13 bases between them. CDR1 and CDR2 (germline): LGHDT, YNNKEL (reference sequence). There are 14 residues in the CDR3. In DNA, the CDR3 is TGTGCCAGCAGCCGAGTGTCAGGGTCTTCACCCCTCCACTTT. Amino acid sequence: CASSRVSGSSPLHF.

The chain employs TRBV3-1 (or the pseudogene TRBV3-2) and TRBJ2-7, with TRBD2 identical over 8 bases. Germline V gene sequence: CDR1 LGHDT, CDR2 YNNKEL (reference sequence). V lost 7 bases, J lost 5 bases, and 7 bases stayed unmatched. CDR3 length: 13 residues. The CDR3 coding sequence is TGTGCCAGCAAGCTAACTAGCGGTGACGAGCAGTACTTC. The encoded protein is CASKLTSGDEQYF.

The rearrangement joins TRBV5-1 to TRBJ2-3; 10 nucleotides line up with TRBD2. The J segment lost 3 bases and the V segment lost 4 bases, leaving 5 bases of the junction unmatched. In germline, CDR1 is SGHRS, CDR2 YFSETQ. The CDR3 has 15 amino acids. The CDR3 here is CASSPTSGTTDTQYF. CDR3 in DNA: TGCGCCAGCAGCCCCACTAGCGGGACTACAGATACGCAGTATTTT.

This chain joins TRBV7-9 and TRBJ2-3, with 11 bases aligning to TRBD2. The germline V gene encodes CDR1 SEHNR and CDR2 FQNEAQ (reference sequence). The CDR3 totals 18 residues. V gave up 3 bases and J gave up 2 bases; unmatched junction bases: 10. The CDR3 DNA sequence: TGTGCCAGCAGCTTGAAGCCGGGACTAGCGGAATTCACAGATACGCAGTATTTT. Amino acid sequence: CASSLKPGLAEFTDTQYF.

In DNA, the CDR3 is TGTGCCAGCAGGGTCACCGGGAGGTCAGAAAAACTGTTTTTT. This codes for CASRVTGRSEKLFF. The chain recombines TRBV6-5 with TRBJ1-4; no definite D call. Between the trimmed V and J ends, which lost 6 bases and 8 bases, there was a span of 16 bases. Germline CDR1 MNHEY, CDR2 SVGAGI. The CDR3 runs 14 residues.

V usage is TRBV5-1 and J usage is TRBJ2-7; 12 bases fit TRBD1. The ends lost 4 bases at V and 7 bases at J; junction bases unmatched: 6. Per germline, CDR1 SGHRS and CDR2 YFSETQ. This CDR3 is 14 amino acids long. CDR3 residues: CASSQGQGAEEQYF. CDR3 DNA: TGCGCCAGCAGCCAGGGACAGGGGGCGGAAGAGCAGTACTTC.

This clone was counted between two and nine times. This chain joins TRBV27 and TRBJ2-2, with no clear D. The CDR3 totals 14 residues. Germline CDR1 reads MNHEY; CDR2 reads SMNVEV (reference sequence). Trimming removed 2 bases from V and 4 bases from J, with 8 bases in between. The CDR3 nucleotides read TGTGCCAGCAGTTTAAGTTCGGGCACCGGGGAGCTGTTTTTT. Encoded protein: CASSLSSGTGELFF.

The chain carries TRBV6-5 and TRBJ1-2; 8 bases line up with TRBD1. V lost 4 bases and J lost 7; bases outside the gene matches: 11. CDR3 length: 15 amino acids. The germline gives CDR1 MNHEY, CDR2 SVGAGI. CDR3 amino acids: CASSFEGVTGVGYTF. The CDR3 bases are TGTGCCAGCAGTTTCGAGGGGGTGACAGGGGTTGGCTACACCTTC.

The chain has TRBV19 and TRBJ1-2, with 7 bases matching TRBD1. Germline V gene lookup returns CDR1 LNHDA and CDR2 SQIVND (reference sequence). The ends lost 7 bases at V and 8 bases at J; junction bases unmatched: 13. The CDR3 covers 14 residues. The DNA for the CDR3 is TGTGCCAGTAATTCGGACAGGTCTTTTAGCGGCTACACCTTC. Translating it yields CASNSDRSFSGYTF.

V usage is TRBV3-1 (or the pseudogene TRBV3-2) and J usage is TRBJ2-1; TRBD2 matches 8 bases. The V gene end was trimmed by 4 bases and the J gene end by 12 bases; junction bases not matched to a gene: 2. The CDR3 is made up of 11 amino acids. The germline gives CDR1 LGHDT, CDR2 YNNKEL (reference sequence). CDR3 region: CASSRTSMQFF. CDR3 nucleotides: TGTGCCAGCAGCCGGACTAGCATGCAGTTCTTC.